This T cell receptor beta chain was sequenced for a study of response to subunit inactivated influenza vaccine. This clonotype was counted at least ten times. What it recognizes is unknown. Overall study results and limits: Authors suggested seasonal influenza vaccinations each recruit few new T cells.

CDR3 length: 12 residues. Trimming pared 3 bases from V and 4 bases from J, leaving 6 bases between. CDR1 and CDR2 from the germline V gene are SEHNR and FQNEAQ (reference sequence). A single record per CDR3 protein comes from TCRdb applying MiXCR to the RT-PCR reads. Among around 470,000 distinct CDR3 sequences listed, about 7.2% were seen once. This chain uses TRBV7-9 with TRBJ1-1, with D unclear. Sequencing used PBMCs from blood, obtained approximately 25 months after vaccination. This TCR derives from a man aged 50 to 69 who received an inactivated influenza vaccine. The CDR3 nucleotides read TGTGCCAGCAGCTTCACGGGCACTGAAGCTTTCTTT. Residues: CASSFTGTEAFF. The whole variable domain, filled in from reference TRBV7-9 and TRBJ1-1, reads DTGVSQNPRHKITKRGQNVTFRCDPISEHNRLYWYRQTLGQGPEFLTYFQNEAQLEKSRLLSDRFSAERPKGSFSTLEIQRTEQGDSAMYLCASSFTGTEAFFGQGTRLTVV.